The T cell receptor (beta chain) described here comes from a study of cytomegalovirus exposure and HLA in healthy donors. The PCR ran on 60 Vbeta and 13 Jbeta primers. Sequencing used immunoSEQ multiplex PCR; TCRdb keeps in-frame clones, though not all of them. The sample lists approximately 91,000 clones, 69% occurring once. This CDR3 region has 14 residues. The V end was cut by 6 bases, the J end by 2 bases, with 12 bases between. Per the germline V gene, CDR1 is MNHEY and CDR2 is SVGAGI. This receptor was taken from a female donor in good health and CMV-seronegative. Sequenced sample: PBMCs. The chain couples TRBV6-5 to TRBJ2-3; possible D gene TRBD2, 5 bases. The CDR3 protein is CASSYGLLTDTQYF. CDR3 bases: TGTGCCAGCAGCTACGGACTGCTCACAGATACGCAGTATTTT.